The T cell receptor beta chain under discussion was sequenced for a study of identical twins. MiXCR was run by TCRdb on the 5' RACE reads, yielding one entry per CDR3 protein. The data show around 1.7 million distinct CDR3 sequences, roughly 35% seen once. In the case of this clonotype: Its antigen is not known.

V lost 4 bases, J lost 6 bases, and 25 bases lay in between. Germline CDR1 is MGHDK and CDR2 is SYGVNS. This CDR3 has 18 residues. Study results and caveats: In beta out-of-frame sequences, the excess sharing between twins was weaker. Among monozygotic twins, out-of-frame TCR alpha sharing exceeded what models predicted. Low generation probability was overrepresented in out-of-frame alpha sequences shared by twins. Insertion counts were lower in abundant cord blood beta clonotypes, a trend that memory repertoires did not show.

This clonotype was obtained from a newborn girl in good health. The sequencing sample was made of cord blood. The rearrangement links TRBV25-1 to TRBJ2-1, with TRBD1 as a possible D gene (6 bases). The CDR3 spells CASSGPPSRAGAGNEQFF. The CDR3 DNA reads as TGTGCCAGCAGTGGCCCGCCGTCGAGGGCAGGGGCGGGCAATGAGCAGTTCTTC.